These T cell receptor beta chains were read from a single sample in a study of T cell responses to AZD1222 COVID-19 vaccine. The protocol was immunoSEQ multiplex PCR, while the TCRdb copy is restricted to in-frame clones and leaves out a portion. Of about 150,000 clones in the sample, about 90% were seen once. The specimen was peripheral blood, collected 28 days after the second AZD1222 dose. The receptor source for this set is an adult who received the AZD1222 COVID-19 vaccine. CDR3s include the opening cysteine and the closing phenylalanine or tryptophan. D genes are given only for firm matches. The listing skips clone size in some rows; elsewhere it reads once, few, many or a size class.

v_gene: TRBV4-2; abundance: few; j_gene: TRBJ1-1; d_gene: TRBD1; CDR3aa: CARVAGGTEAFF; CDR3nt: TGTGCCAGGGTTGCAGGGGGCACTGAAGCTTTCTTT
v_gene: TRBV7-9; abundance: NA; j_gene: TRBJ2-5; d_gene: NA; CDR3aa: CASNGREKETQYF; CDR3nt: TGTGCCAGCAACGGACGGGAGAAAGAGACCCAGTACTTC
v_gene: TRBV7-2; abundance: NA; j_gene: TRBJ2-3; d_gene: TRBD2; CDR3aa: CAKGSGGANTQYF; CDR3nt: TGTGCCAAAGGCTCGGGAGGCGCAAATACGCAGTATTTT
v_gene: TRBV7-9; abundance: NA; j_gene: TRBJ1-4; d_gene: NA; CDR3aa: CASSRRTGKLFF; CDR3nt: TGTGCCAGCAGCCGAAGGACCGGAAAACTGTTTTTT
v_gene: TRBV7-2; abundance: NA; j_gene: TRBJ1-1; d_gene: NA; CDR3aa: CASSLKGQNTEAFF; CDR3nt: TGTGCCAGCAGCTTAAAAGGACAGAACACTGAAGCTTTCTTT
v_gene: TRBV4-1; abundance: NA; j_gene: TRBJ1-2; d_gene: NA; CDR3aa: CASSQDLGVGYTF; CDR3nt: TGCGCCAGCAGCCAAGATCTCGGGGTTGGCTACACCTTC
v_gene: TRBV6-4; abundance: NA; j_gene: TRBJ2-1; d_gene: NA; CDR3aa: CASSRGSGGSSDEQFF; CDR3nt: TGTGCCAGCTCGCGGGGCTCGGGGGGCAGTTCCGATGAGCAGTTCTTC
v_gene: TRBV5-4; abundance: NA; j_gene: TRBJ1-2; d_gene: NA; CDR3aa: CASSSWGLGYGYTF; CDR3nt: TGTGCCAGCAGCTCCTGGGGCCTCGGGTATGGCTACACCTTC
v_gene: TRBV18; abundance: NA; j_gene: TRBJ2-7; d_gene: NA; CDR3aa: CASSPEEGSSYEQYF; CDR3nt: TGTGCCAGCTCACCAGAAGAGGGGAGCTCCTACGAGCAGTACTTC
v_gene: TRBV6-1; abundance: NA; j_gene: TRBJ2-3; d_gene: NA; CDR3aa: CASSERLAEDTQYF; CDR3nt: TGTGCCAGCAGTGAAAGGTTAGCGGAGGATACGCAGTATTTT
v_gene: TRBV19; abundance: NA; j_gene: TRBJ1-5; d_gene: NA; CDR3aa: CASSIDGQGDQPQHF; CDR3nt: TGTGCCAGTAGTATAGACGGACAAGGAGATCAGCCCCAGCATTTT
v_gene: TRBV12-3/TRBV12-4; abundance: NA; j_gene: TRBJ1-5; d_gene: NA; CDR3aa: CASSSAPGQPQHF; CDR3nt: TGTGCCAGCAGTTCCGCCCCGGGACAGCCCCAGCATTTT
v_gene: TRBV5-1; abundance: NA; j_gene: TRBJ1-6; d_gene: NA; CDR3aa: CASSGDFGTDSPLHF; CDR3nt: TGCGCCAGCAGCGGGGACTTCGGGACTGATTCACCCCTCCACTTT
v_gene: TRBV27; abundance: NA; j_gene: TRBJ1-6; d_gene: NA; CDR3aa: CASSLAPNSPLHF; CDR3nt: TGTGCCAGCAGTTTGGCCCCTAATTCACCCCTCCACTTT
v_gene: TRBV3-1/TRBV3-2; abundance: NA; j_gene: TRBJ1-4; d_gene: TRBD1; CDR3aa: CASSQTGEYEKLFF; CDR3nt: TGTGCCAGCAGCCAAACAGGGGAGTATGAAAAACTGTTTTTT
v_gene: TRBV2; abundance: NA; j_gene: TRBJ1-5; d_gene: NA; CDR3aa: CASRGRIRKNQPQHF; CDR3nt: TGTGCCAGCAGGGGCAGGATTCGGAAAAATCAGCCCCAGCATTTT
v_gene: TRBV30; abundance: NA; j_gene: TRBJ1-2; d_gene: NA; CDR3aa: CAWMGAGYTF; CDR3nt: TGTGCCTGGATGGGGGCTGGCTACACCTTC
v_gene: TRBV10-3; abundance: NA; j_gene: TRBJ1-1; d_gene: NA; CDR3aa: CAISESGEMNTEAFF; CDR3nt: TGTGCCATCAGTGAGTCAGGGGAGATGAACACTGAAGCTTTCTTT
v_gene: TRBV11-1; abundance: once; j_gene: TRBJ1-2; d_gene: NA; CDR3aa: CASSRGHGANYGYTF; CDR3nt: TGTGCCAGCAGCCGTGGGCACGGAGCTAACTATGGCTACACCTTC
v_gene: TRBV6-2/TRBV6-3; abundance: NA; j_gene: TRBJ2-3; d_gene: NA; CDR3aa: CASSRTDGTQYF; CDR3nt: TGTGCCAGCAGTCGGACTGATGGTACGCAGTATTTT
v_gene: TRBV11-3; abundance: NA; j_gene: TRBJ2-7; d_gene: NA; CDR3aa: CASSFGVRRQNTYEQYF; CDR3nt: TGTGCCAGCAGCTTCGGTGTCCGGCGACAGAATACCTACGAGCAGTACTTC
v_gene: TRBV19; abundance: NA; j_gene: TRBJ1-5; d_gene: NA; CDR3aa: CASSTQDRVGAQHF; CDR3nt: TGTGCCAGTAGTACTCAGGACCGGGTAGGGGCCCAGCATTTT
v_gene: TRBV7-2; abundance: NA; j_gene: TRBJ2-1; d_gene: TRBD1; CDR3aa: CASSSMDRGRFDEQFF; CDR3nt: TGTGCCAGCAGCTCCATGGACAGGGGGCGCTTCGATGAGCAGTTCTTC
v_gene: TRBV30; abundance: NA; j_gene: TRBJ2-3; d_gene: NA; CDR3aa: CAWSVWGTDTQYF; CDR3nt: TGTGCCTGGAGTGTCTGGGGCACAGATACGCAGTATTTT
v_gene: TRBV4-1; abundance: NA; j_gene: TRBJ1-5; d_gene: NA; CDR3aa: CASSQGGTINQPQHF; CDR3nt: TGCGCCAGCAGCCAAGGTGGAACGATTAATCAGCCCCAGCATTTT
v_gene: TRBV9; abundance: NA; j_gene: TRBJ2-5; d_gene: TRBD2; CDR3aa: CASSASSGDLRKTQYF; CDR3nt: TGTGCCAGCAGCGCCTCTAGCGGAGACCTCCGGAAGACCCAGTACTTC
v_gene: TRBV10-1; abundance: NA; j_gene: TRBJ2-5; d_gene: TRBD2; CDR3aa: CASSEITGLADLQRETQYF; CDR3nt: TGCGCCAGCAGTGAGATCACGGGACTAGCGGACTTGCAGCGAGAGACCCAGTACTTC
v_gene: TRBV25-1; abundance: NA; j_gene: TRBJ1-5; d_gene: NA; CDR3aa: CASSEWGGTQPQHF; CDR3nt: TGTGCCAGCAGTGAGTGGGGTGGTACTCAGCCCCAGCATTTT
v_gene: TRBV4-1; abundance: once; j_gene: TRBJ2-5; d_gene: NA; CDR3aa: CASSHAGRGVETQYF; CDR3nt: TGCGCCAGCAGCCACGCTGGGCGGGGTGTGGAGACCCAGTACTTC
v_gene: TRBV9; abundance: NA; j_gene: TRBJ2-3; d_gene: TRBD2; CDR3aa: CASSVASGGRINTQYF; CDR3nt: TGTGCCAGCAGCGTAGCTAGCGGGGGGCGTATAAATACGCAGTATTTT
v_gene: TRBV10-1; abundance: NA; j_gene: TRBJ1-2; d_gene: NA; CDR3aa: CATRPEFEGIPNYGYTF; CDR3nt: TGCGCCACCCGGCCGGAATTTGAGGGCATTCCTAACTATGGCTACACCTTC
v_gene: TRBV21-1; abundance: NA; j_gene: TRBJ1-4; d_gene: NA; CDR3aa: CASRVGDEKLFF; CDR3nt: TGTGCCAGCAGGGTTGGGGATGAAAAACTGTTTTTT
v_gene: TRBV6-5; abundance: few; j_gene: TRBJ2-5; d_gene: NA; CDR3aa: CASSYLPGAQETQYF; CDR3nt: TGTGCCAGCAGTTACTTACCAGGCGCCCAAGAGACCCAGTACTTC
v_gene: TRBV5-1; abundance: NA; j_gene: TRBJ1-1; d_gene: TRBD1; CDR3aa: CASSLNRGIQSNTEAFF; CDR3nt: TGCGCCAGCAGCTTGAACAGGGGAATCCAATCGAACACTGAAGCTTTCTTT
v_gene: TRBV28; abundance: NA; j_gene: TRBJ1-5; d_gene: NA; CDR3aa: CASSPTRLPQHF; CDR3nt: TGTGCCAGCAGCCCTACTCGTTTGCCCCAGCATTTT
v_gene: TRBV4-1; abundance: NA; j_gene: TRBJ1-4; d_gene: NA; CDR3aa: CASSQDRLQGPGEKLFF; CDR3nt: TGCGCCAGCAGCCAAGATCGCTTACAGGGCCCGGGGGAAAAACTGTTTTTT
v_gene: TRBV12-3/TRBV12-4; abundance: NA; j_gene: TRBJ2-3; d_gene: TRBD2; CDR3aa: CASSVLADTQYF; CDR3nt: TGTGCCAGCAGTGTACTAGCGGATACGCAGTATTTT
v_gene: TRBV28; abundance: NA; j_gene: TRBJ2-2; d_gene: TRBD2; CDR3aa: CASSFRTSGNIGGKTGELFF; CDR3nt: TGTGCCAGCAGTTTCCGGACTAGCGGGAACATCGGGGGGAAAACCGGGGAGCTGTTTTTT
v_gene: TRBV3-1/TRBV3-2; abundance: once; j_gene: TRBJ2-3; d_gene: NA; CDR3aa: CASSRLDTQYF; CDR3nt: TGTGCCAGCAGCCGCCTAGATACGCAGTATTTT
v_gene: TRBV7-6; abundance: NA; j_gene: TRBJ2-7; d_gene: TRBD1; CDR3aa: CASSPDDRLRDRGYEQYF; CDR3nt: TGTGCCAGCAGCCCAGATGACCGACTCCGGGACAGGGGCTACGAGCAGTACTTC
v_gene: TRBV19; abundance: NA; j_gene: TRBJ2-3; d_gene: TRBD2; CDR3aa: CASKEGDSGTSDPDTQYF; CDR3nt: TGTGCCAGTAAGGAGGGTGACAGCGGGACTTCCGACCCAGATACGCAGTATTTT
v_gene: TRBV3-1/TRBV3-2; abundance: NA; j_gene: TRBJ1-2; d_gene: TRBD1; CDR3aa: CASSQGDRGSGYTF; CDR3nt: TGTGCCAGCAGCCAAGGGGACAGGGGAAGTGGCTACACCTTC
v_gene: TRBV27; abundance: NA; j_gene: TRBJ1-2; d_gene: NA; CDR3aa: CASSLSQQRGGYTF; CDR3nt: TGTGCCAGCAGTTTATCCCAACAGCGCGGGGGCTACACCTTC
v_gene: TRBV6-5; abundance: NA; j_gene: TRBJ2-2; d_gene: TRBD1; CDR3aa: CASQKQGTNTGELFF; CDR3nt: TGTGCCAGCCAAAAACAGGGGACGAACACCGGGGAGCTGTTTTTT
v_gene: TRBV7-9; abundance: NA; j_gene: TRBJ2-5; d_gene: NA; CDR3aa: CASSFDPGETQYF; CDR3nt: TGTGCCAGCAGCTTCGACCCCGGGGAGACCCAGTACTTC
v_gene: TRBV19; abundance: few; j_gene: TRBJ1-1; d_gene: NA; CDR3aa: CASSIDPGKGTEAFF; CDR3nt: TGTGCCAGTAGTATAGACCCAGGGAAGGGCACTGAAGCTTTCTTT
v_gene: TRBV29-1; abundance: NA; j_gene: TRBJ2-2; d_gene: TRBD2; CDR3aa: CSVETSGGTGELFF; CDR3nt: TGCAGCGTCGAGACTAGCGGGGGAACCGGGGAGCTGTTTTTT
v_gene: TRBV7-8; abundance: NA; j_gene: TRBJ1-1; d_gene: TRBD1; CDR3aa: CASSYSPGQGNTEAFF; CDR3nt: TGTGCCAGCAGCTATAGCCCGGGACAGGGGAACACTGAAGCTTTCTTT
v_gene: TRBV5-6; abundance: NA; j_gene: TRBJ1-5; d_gene: NA; CDR3aa: CASSLWIDQPQHF; CDR3nt: TGTGCCAGCAGCTTGTGGATTGATCAGCCCCAGCATTTT
v_gene: TRBV4-3; abundance: NA; j_gene: TRBJ2-3; d_gene: NA; CDR3aa: CASSQDSGSGADTQYF; CDR3nt: TGCGCCAGCAGCCAAGATTCTGGGAGTGGCGCAGATACGCAGTATTTT
v_gene: TRBV5-1; abundance: NA; j_gene: TRBJ2-1; d_gene: TRBD2; CDR3aa: CASRDPAGGRYNEQFF; CDR3nt: TGCGCCAGCAGGGACCCAGCGGGAGGCCGCTACAATGAGCAGTTCTTC
v_gene: TRBV29-1; abundance: once; j_gene: TRBJ2-3; d_gene: NA; CDR3aa: CSVEDNRELADTQYF; CDR3nt: TGCAGCGTTGAAGATAACCGGGAGCTCGCAGATACGCAGTATTTT
v_gene: TRBV28; abundance: NA; j_gene: TRBJ1-2; d_gene: NA; CDR3aa: CASSQPGGYTF; CDR3nt: TGTGCCAGCAGTCAACCGGGTGGCTACACCTTC
v_gene: TRBV5-1; abundance: few; j_gene: TRBJ2-3; d_gene: TRBD2; CDR3aa: CASSLAGGLAASTDTQYF; CDR3nt: TGCGCCAGCAGCTTGGCGGGCGGACTAGCGGCATCCACAGATACGCAGTATTTT